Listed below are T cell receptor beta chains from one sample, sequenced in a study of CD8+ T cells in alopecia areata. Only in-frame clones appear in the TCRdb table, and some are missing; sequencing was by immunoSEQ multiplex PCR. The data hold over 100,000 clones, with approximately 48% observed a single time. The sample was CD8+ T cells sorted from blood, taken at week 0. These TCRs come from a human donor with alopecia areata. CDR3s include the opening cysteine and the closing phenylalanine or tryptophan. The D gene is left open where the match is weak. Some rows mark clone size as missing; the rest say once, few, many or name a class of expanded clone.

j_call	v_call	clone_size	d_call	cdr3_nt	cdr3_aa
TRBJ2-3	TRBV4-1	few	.	TGCGCCAGCAGCCAGGGGCTAGGAGCCACAGATACGCAGTATTTT	CASSQGLGATDTQYF
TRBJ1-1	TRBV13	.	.	TGTGCCAGCAGCTTAGAGGGGCGTTCTGAAGCTTTCTTT	CASSLEGRSEAFF
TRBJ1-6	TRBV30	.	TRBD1	TGTGCCTGGAGTCCCCGAGGCAGGGGGCCCACCCTCCACTTT	CAWSPRGRGPTLHF
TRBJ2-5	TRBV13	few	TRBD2	TGTGCCAGCAGCTTGGGGGGACTAGTTCACGAGACCCAGTACTTC	CASSLGGLVHETQYF
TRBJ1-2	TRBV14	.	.	TGTGCCAGCAGCCAAGATCAAAGGGCGGGCTACACCTTC	CASSQDQRAGYTF
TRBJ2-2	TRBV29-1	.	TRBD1	TGCAGCGTGGGAAGACAGGGAACGAACACCGGGGAGCTGTTTTTT	CSVGRQGTNTGELFF
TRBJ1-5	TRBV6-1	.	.	TGTGCCAGCACCCCGTATAGCAATCAGCCCCAGCATTTT	CASTPYSNQPQHF
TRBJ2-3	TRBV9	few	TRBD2	TGTGCCAGCAGCGTAGGACTAGCGGGGGGGCATGGAGATACGCAGTATTTT	CASSVGLAGGHGDTQYF
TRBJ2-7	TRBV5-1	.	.	TGCGCCAGCAGCTTGGTACTAGCAGCTATGGCCGAGCAGTACTTC	CASSLVLAAMAEQYF
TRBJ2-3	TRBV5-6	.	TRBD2	TGTGCCAGCAGCACGACTAGCGGGGGCACAGATACGCAGTATTTT	CASSTTSGGTDTQYF
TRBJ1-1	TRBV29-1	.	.	TGCAGCGTTGATGCCGACGCGAACACTGAAGCTTTCTTT	CSVDADANTEAFF
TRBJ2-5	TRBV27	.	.	TGTGCCAGCAGTTTGTCTACAGATCAAGAGACCCAGTACTTC	CASSLSTDQETQYF
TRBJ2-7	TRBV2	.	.	TGTGCCAGCAGTGAGCCGGGCCAGTACTACGAGCAGTACTTC	CASSEPGQYYEQYF
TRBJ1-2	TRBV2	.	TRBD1	TGTGCCAGCACCCCGGAGACAGGGAACTATGGCTACACCTTC	CASTPETGNYGYTF
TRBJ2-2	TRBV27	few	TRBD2	TGTGCCAGCATCAACCGCGGGGGAAATACGAACACCGGGGAGCTGTTTTTT	CASINRGGNTNTGELFF
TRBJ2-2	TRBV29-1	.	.	TGCAGCGTTTCCGGGAACACCGGGGAGCTGTTTTTT	CSVSGNTGELFF
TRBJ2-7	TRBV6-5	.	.	TGTGCCAGCAGTTACGGGACACCCGAGACCTACGAGCAGTACTTC	CASSYGTPETYEQYF
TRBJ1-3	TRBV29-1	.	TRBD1	TGCAGCGTGGGGACAGCCTCTGGAAACACCATATATTTT	CSVGTASGNTIYF
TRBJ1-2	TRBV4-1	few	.	TGCGCCAGCAGCCCCGTGGGAGAATTCGGTGGCTACACCTTC	CASSPVGEFGGYTF
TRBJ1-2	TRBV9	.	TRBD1	TGTGCCAGCAGCCTTGGGACAGGCAATGGCTACACCTTC	CASSLGTGNGYTF
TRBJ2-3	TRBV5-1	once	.	TGCGCCAGCAGCTTGGCAGGGGGGCCAGATACGCAGTATTTT	CASSLAGGPDTQYF
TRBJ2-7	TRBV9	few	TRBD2	TGTGCCAGCAGCGTAGCCCCGTTTTCGGGGGGGTCCTACGAGCAGTACTTC	CASSVAPFSGGSYEQYF
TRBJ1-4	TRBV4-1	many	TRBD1	TGCGCCAGCAGCCAGGACCCGGGGACAGGGGCGGAAAAACTGTTTTTT	CASSQDPGTGAEKLFF
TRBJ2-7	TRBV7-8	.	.	TGTGCCAGCAGCCTGGACAGAGGCTTCGAGCAGTACTTC	CASSLDRGFEQYF
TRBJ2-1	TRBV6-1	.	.	TGTGCCAGCAGTGCCGGTACCTCCTACAATGAGCAGTTCTTC	CASSAGTSYNEQFF
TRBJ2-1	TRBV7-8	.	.	TGTGCCAGCAGCTTAGCCTCTTCCAATGAGCAGTTCTTC	CASSLASSNEQFF
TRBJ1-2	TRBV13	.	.	TGTGCCAGCAGCTTGGGACGTCAGGAGTACTATGGCTACACCTTC	CASSLGRQEYYGYTF
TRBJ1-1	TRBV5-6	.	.	TGTGCCAGCAGCTCGACCGGGACAATGAACACTGAAGCTTTCTTT	CASSSTGTMNTEAFF
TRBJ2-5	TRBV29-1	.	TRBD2	TGCAGCGTTTTCTCCCTAGCGGGGACGGAGACCCAGTACTTC	CSVFSLAGTETQYF
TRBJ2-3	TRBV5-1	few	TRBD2	TGCGCCAGCAGCTTGGGACTAGCGGACATCACAGATACGCAGTATTTT	CASSLGLADITDTQYF
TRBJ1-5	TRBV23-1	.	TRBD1	TGCGCCAGCAGTCAGGACAGGGGTGAGGGCAATCAGCCCCAGCATTTT	CASSQDRGEGNQPQHF
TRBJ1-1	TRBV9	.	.	TGTGCCAGCAGCGTAGTATGGGACCCAAACACTGAAGCTTTCTTT	CASSVVWDPNTEAFF